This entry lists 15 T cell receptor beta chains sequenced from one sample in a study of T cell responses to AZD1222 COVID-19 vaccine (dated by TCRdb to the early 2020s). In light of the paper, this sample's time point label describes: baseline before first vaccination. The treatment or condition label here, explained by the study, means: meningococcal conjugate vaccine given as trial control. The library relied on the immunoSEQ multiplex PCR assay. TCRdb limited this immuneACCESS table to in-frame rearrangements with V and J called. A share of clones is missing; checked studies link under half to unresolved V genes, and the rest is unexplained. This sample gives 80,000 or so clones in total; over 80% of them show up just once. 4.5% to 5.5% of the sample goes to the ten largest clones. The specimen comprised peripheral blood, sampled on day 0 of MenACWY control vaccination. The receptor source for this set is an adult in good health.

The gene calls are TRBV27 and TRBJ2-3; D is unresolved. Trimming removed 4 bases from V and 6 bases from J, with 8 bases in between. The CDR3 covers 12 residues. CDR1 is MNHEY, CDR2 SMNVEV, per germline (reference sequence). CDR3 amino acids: CASSSLRDTQYF. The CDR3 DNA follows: TGTGCCAGCAGTTCGCTCAGGGATACGCAGTATTTT.

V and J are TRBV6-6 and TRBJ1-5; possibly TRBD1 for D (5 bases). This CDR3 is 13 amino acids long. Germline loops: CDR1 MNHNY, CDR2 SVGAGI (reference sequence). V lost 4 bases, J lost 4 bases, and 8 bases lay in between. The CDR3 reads CASSLTVNQPQHF. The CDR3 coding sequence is TGTGCCAGCAGTTTGACAGTAAATCAGCCCCAGCATTTT.

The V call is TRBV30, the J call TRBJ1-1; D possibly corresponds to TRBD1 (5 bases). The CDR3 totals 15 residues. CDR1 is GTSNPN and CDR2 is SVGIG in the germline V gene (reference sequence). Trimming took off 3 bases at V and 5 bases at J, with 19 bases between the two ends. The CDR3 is CAWSKGLGQRTEAFF. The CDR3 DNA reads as TGTGCCTGGAGCAAGGGCTTGGGGCAAAGGACTGAAGCTTTCTTT.

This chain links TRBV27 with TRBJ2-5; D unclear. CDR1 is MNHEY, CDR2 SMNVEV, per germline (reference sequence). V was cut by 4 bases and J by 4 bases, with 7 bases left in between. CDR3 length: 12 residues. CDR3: CASSSSRETQYF. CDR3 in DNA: TGTGCCAGCAGTTCCAGTCGAGAGACCCAGTACTTC.

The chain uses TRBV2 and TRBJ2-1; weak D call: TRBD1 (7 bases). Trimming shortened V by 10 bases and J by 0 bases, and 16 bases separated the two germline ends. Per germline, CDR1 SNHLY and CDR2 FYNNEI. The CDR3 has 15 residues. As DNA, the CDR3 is TGTGCCACCCTCACGGGGGACAGCTCCTACAATGAGCAGTTCTTC. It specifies CATLTGDSSYNEQFF.

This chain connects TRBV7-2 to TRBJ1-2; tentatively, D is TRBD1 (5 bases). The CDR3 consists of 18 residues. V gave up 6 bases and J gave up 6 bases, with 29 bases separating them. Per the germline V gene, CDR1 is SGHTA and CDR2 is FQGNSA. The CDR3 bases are TGTGCCAGCAGTTTGGTTCTATTGGCAGGGAGAAGCCAGGATGGCTACACCTTC. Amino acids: CASSLVLLAGRSQDGYTF.

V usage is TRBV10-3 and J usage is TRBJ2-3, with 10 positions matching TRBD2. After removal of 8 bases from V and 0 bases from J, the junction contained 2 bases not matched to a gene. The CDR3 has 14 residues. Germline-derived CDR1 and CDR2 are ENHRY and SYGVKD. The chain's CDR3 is CAIGLAESTDTQYF. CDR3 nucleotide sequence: TGTGCCATCGGACTAGCGGAAAGCACAGATACGCAGTATTTT.

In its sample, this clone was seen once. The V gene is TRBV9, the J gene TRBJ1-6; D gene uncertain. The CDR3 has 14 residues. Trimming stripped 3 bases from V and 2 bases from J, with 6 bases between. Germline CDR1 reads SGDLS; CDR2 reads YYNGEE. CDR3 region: CASSAVPYNSPLHF. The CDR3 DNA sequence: TGTGCCAGCAGCGCGGTTCCCTATAATTCACCCCTCCACTTT.

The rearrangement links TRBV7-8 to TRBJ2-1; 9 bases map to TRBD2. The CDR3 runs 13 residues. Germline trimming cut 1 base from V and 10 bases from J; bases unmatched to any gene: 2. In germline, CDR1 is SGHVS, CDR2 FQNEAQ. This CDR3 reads CASSLGAGGEQFF. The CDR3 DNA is TGTGCCAGCAGCTTAGGAGCGGGGGGAGAGCAGTTCTTC.

The CDR3 reads CASSDPKSGANVLTF. The CDR3 DNA reads as TGTGCCAGCAGTGACCCCAAAAGTGGGGCCAACGTCCTGACTTTC. This chain joins TRBV6-4 and TRBJ2-6; D gene unclear. This CDR3 has 15 amino acids. Germline V CDR1 and CDR2: MRHNA, SNTAGT. The germline V and J ends were trimmed by 2 bases and 3 bases, with 8 bases remaining between them.

The DNA for the CDR3 is TGTGCCAGCAGCTTGGAGGATGGCTACACCTTC. It encodes CASSLEDGYTF. The genes are TRBV5-6 and TRBJ1-2; no definite D call. This CDR3 is built from 11 residues. V was cut by 0 bases and J by 6 bases, with 3 bases left in between. Germline V gene lookup returns CDR1 SGHDT and CDR2 YYEEEE.

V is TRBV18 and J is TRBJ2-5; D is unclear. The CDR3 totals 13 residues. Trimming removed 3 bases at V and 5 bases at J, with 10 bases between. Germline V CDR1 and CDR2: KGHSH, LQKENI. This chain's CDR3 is CASSPYPTETQYF. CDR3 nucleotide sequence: TGTGCCAGCTCACCGTACCCCACGGAGACCCAGTACTTC.

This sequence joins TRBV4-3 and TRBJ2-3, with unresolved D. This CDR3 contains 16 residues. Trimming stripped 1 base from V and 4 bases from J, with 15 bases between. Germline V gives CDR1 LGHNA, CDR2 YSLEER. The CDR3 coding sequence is TGCGCCAGCAGCCAAGGCCCCCGCCAAGCGTCAGATACGCAGTATTTT. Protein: CASSQGPRQASDTQYF.

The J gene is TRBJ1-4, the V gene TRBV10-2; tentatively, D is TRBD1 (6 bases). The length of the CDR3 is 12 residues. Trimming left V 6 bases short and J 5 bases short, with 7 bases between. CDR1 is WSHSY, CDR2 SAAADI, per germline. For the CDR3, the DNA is TGCGCCAGCAGCAGGGGCAATGAAAAACTGTTTTTT. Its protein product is CASSRGNEKLFF.

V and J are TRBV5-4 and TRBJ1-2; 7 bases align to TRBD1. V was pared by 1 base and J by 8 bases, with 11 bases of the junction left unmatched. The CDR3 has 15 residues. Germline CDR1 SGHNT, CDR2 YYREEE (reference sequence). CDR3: CASSLWRGQEGGYTF. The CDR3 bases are TGTGCCAGCAGCTTGTGGAGGGGGCAAGAGGGCGGCTACACCTTC.